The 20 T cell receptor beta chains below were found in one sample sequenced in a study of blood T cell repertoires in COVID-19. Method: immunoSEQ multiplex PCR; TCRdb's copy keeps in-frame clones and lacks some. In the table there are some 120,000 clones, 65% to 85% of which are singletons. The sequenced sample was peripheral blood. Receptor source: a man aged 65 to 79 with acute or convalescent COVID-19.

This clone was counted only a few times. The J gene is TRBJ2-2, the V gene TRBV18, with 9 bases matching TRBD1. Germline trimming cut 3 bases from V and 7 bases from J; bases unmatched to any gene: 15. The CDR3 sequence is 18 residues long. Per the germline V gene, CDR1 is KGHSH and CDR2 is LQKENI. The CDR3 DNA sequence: TGTGCCAGCTCACCCCAACCGGGACAGGGAAGCGCGGACGGGGAGCTGTTTTTT. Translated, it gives CASSPQPGQGSADGELFF.

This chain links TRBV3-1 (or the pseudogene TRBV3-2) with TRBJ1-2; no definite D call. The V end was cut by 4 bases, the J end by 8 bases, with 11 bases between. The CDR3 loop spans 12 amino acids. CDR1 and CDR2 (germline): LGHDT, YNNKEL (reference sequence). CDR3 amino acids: CASSPTTGGYTF. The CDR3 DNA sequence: TGTGCCAGCAGCCCCACGACGGGGGGCTACACCTTC.

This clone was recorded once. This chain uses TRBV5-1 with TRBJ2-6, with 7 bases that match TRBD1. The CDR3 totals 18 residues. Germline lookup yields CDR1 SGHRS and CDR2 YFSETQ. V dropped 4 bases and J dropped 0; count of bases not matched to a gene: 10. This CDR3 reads CASSVRQGGSSGANVLTF. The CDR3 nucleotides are TGCGCCAGCAGCGTAAGACAGGGCGGATCCTCTGGGGCCAACGTCCTGACTTTC.

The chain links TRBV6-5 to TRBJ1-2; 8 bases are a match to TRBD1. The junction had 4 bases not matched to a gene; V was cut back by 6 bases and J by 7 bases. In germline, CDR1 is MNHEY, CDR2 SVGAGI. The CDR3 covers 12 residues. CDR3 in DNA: TGTGCCAGCAGCAGGGGGCGGGGTGGCTACACCTTC. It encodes CASSRGRGGYTF.

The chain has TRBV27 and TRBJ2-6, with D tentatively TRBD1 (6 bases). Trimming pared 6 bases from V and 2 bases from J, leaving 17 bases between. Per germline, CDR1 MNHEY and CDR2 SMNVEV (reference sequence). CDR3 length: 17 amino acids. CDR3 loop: CASSLTGSRTGANVLTF. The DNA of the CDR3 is TGTGCCAGCAGCCTAACAGGGTCCCGGACTGGGGCCAACGTCCTGACTTTC.

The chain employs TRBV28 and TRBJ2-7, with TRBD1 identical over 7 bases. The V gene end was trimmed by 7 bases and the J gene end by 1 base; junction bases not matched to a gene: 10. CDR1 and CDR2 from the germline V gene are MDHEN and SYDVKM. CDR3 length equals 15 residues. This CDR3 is CASIPSGTASYEQYF. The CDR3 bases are TGTGCCAGCATCCCTTCCGGGACAGCATCCTACGAGCAGTACTTC. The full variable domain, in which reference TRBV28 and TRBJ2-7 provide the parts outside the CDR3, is DVKVTQSSRYLVKRTGEKVFLECVQDMDHENMFWYRQDPGLGLRLIYFSYDVKMKEKGDIPEGYSVSREKKERFSLILESASTNQTSMYLCASIPSGTASYEQYFGPGTRLTVT.

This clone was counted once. CDR3 amino acids: CASSLGVAGDNEQFF. The DNA of the CDR3 is TGTGCCAGCAGCTTAGGAGTAGCGGGGGACAATGAGCAGTTCTTC. This chain joins TRBV11-3 and TRBJ2-1; 9 bases map to TRBD2. The CDR3 sequence is 15 residues long. The germline V gene has CDR1 SGHNT and CDR2 YENEEA. The J segment lost 5 bases and the V segment lost 1 base, leaving 3 bases of the junction unmatched.

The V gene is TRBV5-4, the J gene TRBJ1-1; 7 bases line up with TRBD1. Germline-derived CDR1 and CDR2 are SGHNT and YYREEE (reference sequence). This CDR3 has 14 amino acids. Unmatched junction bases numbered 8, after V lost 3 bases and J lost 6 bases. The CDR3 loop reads CASSYRDSHAEAFF. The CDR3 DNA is TGTGCCAGCAGCTACCGGGACAGCCATGCTGAAGCTTTCTTT.

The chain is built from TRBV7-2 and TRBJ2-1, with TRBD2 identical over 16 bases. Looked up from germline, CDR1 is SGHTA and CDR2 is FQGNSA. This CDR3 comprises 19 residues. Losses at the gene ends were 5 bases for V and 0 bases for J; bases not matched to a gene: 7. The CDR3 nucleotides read TGTGCCAGCAGCCCGAAGGGACTAGCGGGGGGGAGCTCCTACAATGAGCAGTTCTTC. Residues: CASSPKGLAGGSSYNEQFF.

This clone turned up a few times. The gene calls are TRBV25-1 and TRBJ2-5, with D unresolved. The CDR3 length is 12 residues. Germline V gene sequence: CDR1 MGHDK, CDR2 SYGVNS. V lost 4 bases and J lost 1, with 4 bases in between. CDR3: CASSGLQETQYF. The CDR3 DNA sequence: TGTGCCAGCAGTGGTCTCCAAGAGACCCAGTACTTC.

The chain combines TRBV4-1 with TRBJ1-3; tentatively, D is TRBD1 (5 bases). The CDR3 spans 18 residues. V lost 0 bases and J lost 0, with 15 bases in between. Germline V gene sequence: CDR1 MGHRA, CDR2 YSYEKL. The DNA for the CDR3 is TGCGCCAGCAGCCAAGATTTCACAGGAAAGATCTCTGGAAACACCATATATTTT. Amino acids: CASSQDFTGKISGNTIYF.

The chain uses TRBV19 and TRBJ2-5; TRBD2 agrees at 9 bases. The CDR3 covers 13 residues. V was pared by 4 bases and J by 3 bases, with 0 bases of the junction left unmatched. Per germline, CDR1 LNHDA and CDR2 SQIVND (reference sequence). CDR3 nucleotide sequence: TGTGCCAGTAGTAGGACTAGCGAAGAGACCCAGTACTTC. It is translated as CASSRTSEETQYF.

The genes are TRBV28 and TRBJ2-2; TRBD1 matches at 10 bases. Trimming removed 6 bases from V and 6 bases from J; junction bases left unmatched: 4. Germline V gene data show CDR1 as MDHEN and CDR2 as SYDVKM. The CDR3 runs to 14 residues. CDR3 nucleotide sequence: TGTGCCAGCAGGGACAGGGGGGCGGCCGGGGAGCTGTTTTTT. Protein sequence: CASRDRGAAGELFF.

The chain's CDR3 is CASSPSGGMRVTDTQYF. The CDR3 DNA is TGTGCCAGCAGCCCCAGCGGTGGGATGCGCGTCACAGATACGCAGTATTTT. The chain links TRBV7-6 to TRBJ2-3, with D tentatively TRBD2 (5 bases). The CDR3 spans 17 residues. Between the trimmed V and J ends, which lost 5 bases and 2 bases, there was a span of 20 bases. The germline V gene has CDR1 SGHVS and CDR2 FNYEAQ.

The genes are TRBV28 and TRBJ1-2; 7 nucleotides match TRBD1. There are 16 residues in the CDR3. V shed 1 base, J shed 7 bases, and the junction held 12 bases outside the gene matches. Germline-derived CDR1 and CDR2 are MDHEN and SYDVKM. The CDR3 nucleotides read TGTGCCAGCAGTTTATTGACAGGGAATAAGTATGGTGGCTACACCTTC. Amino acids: CASSLLTGNKYGGYTF.

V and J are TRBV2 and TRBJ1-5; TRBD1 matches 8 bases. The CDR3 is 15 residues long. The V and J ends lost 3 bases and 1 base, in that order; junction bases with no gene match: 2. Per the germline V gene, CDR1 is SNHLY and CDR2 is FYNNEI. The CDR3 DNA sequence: TGTGCCAGCAGTGATCAGGGGGCGAGCAATCAGCCCCAGCATTTT. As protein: CASSDQGASNQPQHF.

CDR3 sequence: CASSGPWGGGNTGELFF. The CDR3 DNA reads TGTGCCAGCAGCGGTCCTTGGGGAGGAGGTAACACCGGGGAGCTGTTTTTT. The J gene is TRBJ2-2, the V gene TRBV9, with D possibly being TRBD2 (6 bases). Germline values: CDR1 SGDLS, CDR2 YYNGEE. V was trimmed by 3 bases and J by 2 bases, leaving 17 bases between them. CDR3 length equals 17 residues.

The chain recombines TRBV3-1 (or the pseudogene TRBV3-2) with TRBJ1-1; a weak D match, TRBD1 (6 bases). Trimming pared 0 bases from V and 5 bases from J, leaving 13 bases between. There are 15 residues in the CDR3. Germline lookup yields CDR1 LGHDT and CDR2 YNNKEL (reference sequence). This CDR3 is CASSQDQMGATEAFF. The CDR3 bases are TGTGCCAGCAGCCAAGATCAAATGGGGGCTACTGAAGCTTTCTTT.

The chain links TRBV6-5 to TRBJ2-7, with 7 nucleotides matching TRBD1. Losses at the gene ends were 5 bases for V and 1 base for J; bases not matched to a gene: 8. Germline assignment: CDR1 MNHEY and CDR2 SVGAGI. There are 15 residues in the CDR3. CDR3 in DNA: TGTGCCAGCAGTCCCCTTACAGGGGTGTCCTACGAGCAGTACTTC. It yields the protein CASSPLTGVSYEQYF.

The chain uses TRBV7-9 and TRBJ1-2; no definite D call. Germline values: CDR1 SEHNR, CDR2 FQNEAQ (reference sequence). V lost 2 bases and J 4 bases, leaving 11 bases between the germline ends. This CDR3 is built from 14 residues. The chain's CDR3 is CASSLMAGSYGYTF. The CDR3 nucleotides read TGTGCCAGCAGCTTAATGGCGGGGTCCTATGGCTACACCTTC.